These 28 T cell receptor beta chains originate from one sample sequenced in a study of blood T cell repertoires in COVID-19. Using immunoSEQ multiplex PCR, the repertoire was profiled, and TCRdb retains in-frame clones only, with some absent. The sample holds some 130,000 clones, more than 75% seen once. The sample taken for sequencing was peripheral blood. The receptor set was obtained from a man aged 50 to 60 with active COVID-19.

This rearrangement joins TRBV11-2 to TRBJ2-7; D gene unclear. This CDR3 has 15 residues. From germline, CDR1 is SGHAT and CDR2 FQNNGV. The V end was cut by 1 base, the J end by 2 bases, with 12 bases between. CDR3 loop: CASSLVWADTYEQYF. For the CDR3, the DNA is TGTGCCAGCAGCTTAGTGTGGGCAGACACCTACGAGCAGTACTTC.

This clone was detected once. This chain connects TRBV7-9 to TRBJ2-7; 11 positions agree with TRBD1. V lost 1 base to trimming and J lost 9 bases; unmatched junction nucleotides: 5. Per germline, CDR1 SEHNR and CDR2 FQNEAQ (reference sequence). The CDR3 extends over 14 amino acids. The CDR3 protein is CASSLERTGGVQYF. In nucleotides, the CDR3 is TGTGCCAGCAGCTTAGAAAGGACAGGGGGCGTGCAGTACTTC.

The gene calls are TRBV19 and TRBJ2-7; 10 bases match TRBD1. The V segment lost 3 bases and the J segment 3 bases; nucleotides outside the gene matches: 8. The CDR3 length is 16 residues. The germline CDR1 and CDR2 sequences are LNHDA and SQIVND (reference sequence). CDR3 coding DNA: TGTGCCAGTAGTATCGGGGCAAGGACAGGGGGCTACGAGCAGTACTTC. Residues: CASSIGARTGGYEQYF.

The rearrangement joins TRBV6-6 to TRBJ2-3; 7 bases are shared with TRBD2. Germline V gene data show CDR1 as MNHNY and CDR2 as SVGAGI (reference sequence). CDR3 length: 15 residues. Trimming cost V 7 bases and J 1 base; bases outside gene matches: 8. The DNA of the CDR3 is TGTGCCAGCATCCCGGTCCGGGGGGGCACAGATACGCAGTATTTT. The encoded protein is CASIPVRGGTDTQYF.

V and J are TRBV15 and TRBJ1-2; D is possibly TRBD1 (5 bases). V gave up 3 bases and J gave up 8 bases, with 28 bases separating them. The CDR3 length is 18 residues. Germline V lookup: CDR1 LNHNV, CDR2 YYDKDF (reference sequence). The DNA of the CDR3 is TGTGCCACCAGCAGGGATTACAAAGGCGGGGGTTGGGGAGGCGGCTACACCTTC. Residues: CATSRDYKGGGWGGGYTF.

CDR3 nucleotides: TGTGCCAGCAGCTTAATGACAGGGGCGGGCTACACCTTC. Amino acid sequence: CASSLMTGAGYTF. The chain carries TRBV11-1 and TRBJ1-2, with 8 bases identical to TRBD1. The CDR3 is made up of 13 amino acids. V shed 2 bases, J shed 8 bases, and the junction held 4 bases outside the gene matches. Germline V gene lookup returns CDR1 SGHAT and CDR2 FQDESV (reference sequence).

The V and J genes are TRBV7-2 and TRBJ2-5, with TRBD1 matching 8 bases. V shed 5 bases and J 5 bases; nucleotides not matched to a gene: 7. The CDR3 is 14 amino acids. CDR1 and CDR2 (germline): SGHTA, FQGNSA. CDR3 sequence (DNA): TGTGCCAGCAGCAGGGACAGGATGGGGGAGACCCAGTACTTC. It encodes CASSRDRMGETQYF.

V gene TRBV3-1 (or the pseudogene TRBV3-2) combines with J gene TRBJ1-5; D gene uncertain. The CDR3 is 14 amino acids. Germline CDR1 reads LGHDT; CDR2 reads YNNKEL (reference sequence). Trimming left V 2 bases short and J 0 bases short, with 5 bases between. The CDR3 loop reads CASSQLYSNQPQHF. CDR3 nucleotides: TGTGCCAGCAGCCAACTTTATAGCAATCAGCCCCAGCATTTT.

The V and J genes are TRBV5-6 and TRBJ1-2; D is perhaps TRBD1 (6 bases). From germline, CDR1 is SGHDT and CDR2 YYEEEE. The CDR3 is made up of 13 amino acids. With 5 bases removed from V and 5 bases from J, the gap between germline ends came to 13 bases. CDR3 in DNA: TGTGCCAGCAGTACTTTGGGGGCGTATGGCTACACCTTC. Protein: CASSTLGAYGYTF.

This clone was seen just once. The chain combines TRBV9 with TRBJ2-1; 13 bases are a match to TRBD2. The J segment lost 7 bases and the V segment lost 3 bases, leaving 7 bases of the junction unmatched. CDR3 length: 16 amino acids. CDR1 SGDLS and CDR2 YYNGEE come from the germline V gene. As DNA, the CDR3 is TGTGCCAGCAGCGGATGGACTAGCGGGAGCCGAAATGAGCAGTTCTTC. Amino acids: CASSGWTSGSRNEQFF.

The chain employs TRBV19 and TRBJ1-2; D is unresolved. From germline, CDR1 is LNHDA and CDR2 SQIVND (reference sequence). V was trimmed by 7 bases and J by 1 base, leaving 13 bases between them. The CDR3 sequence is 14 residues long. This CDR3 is CASNLPGSNYGYTF. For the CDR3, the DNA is TGTGCCAGTAATCTGCCGGGTAGTAACTATGGCTACACCTTC.

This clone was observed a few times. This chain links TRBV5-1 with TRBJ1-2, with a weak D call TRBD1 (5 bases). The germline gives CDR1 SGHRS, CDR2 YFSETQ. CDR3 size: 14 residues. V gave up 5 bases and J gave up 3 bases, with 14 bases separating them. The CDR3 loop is CASSWGVLDYGYTF. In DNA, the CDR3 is TGCGCCAGCAGTTGGGGGGTTTTGGACTATGGCTACACCTTC.

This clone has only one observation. CDR3: CAFPRGGGGYNEQFF. The CDR3 region has the DNA TGTGCCTTCCCTAGGGGGGGAGGCGGGTACAATGAGCAGTTCTTC. The chain links TRBV5-4 to TRBJ2-1, with D perhaps TRBD2 (7 bases). Germline CDR1 and CDR2: SGHNT and YYREEE (reference sequence). V lost 10 bases and J lost 4, with 21 bases in between. The length of the CDR3 is 15 residues.

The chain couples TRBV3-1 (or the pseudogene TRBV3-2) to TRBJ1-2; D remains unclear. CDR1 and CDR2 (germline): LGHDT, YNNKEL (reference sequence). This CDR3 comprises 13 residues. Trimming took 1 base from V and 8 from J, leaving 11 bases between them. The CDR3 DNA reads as TGTGCCAGCAGCCAAGTTGGCAGCGACGGCTACACCTTC. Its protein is CASSQVGSDGYTF.

In nucleotides, the CDR3 is TGCGCCAGCAGCTTGGGACAGGCTGATAATTCACCCCTCCACTTT. Protein sequence: CASSLGQADNSPLHF. The rearrangement uses TRBV5-1 and TRBJ1-6; possibly TRBD1 for D (6 bases). The V gene's germline CDR1 is SGHRS and CDR2 YFSETQ. This CDR3 is built from 15 residues. V was shortened by 0 bases and J by 5 bases, with 9 bases between the two germline ends.

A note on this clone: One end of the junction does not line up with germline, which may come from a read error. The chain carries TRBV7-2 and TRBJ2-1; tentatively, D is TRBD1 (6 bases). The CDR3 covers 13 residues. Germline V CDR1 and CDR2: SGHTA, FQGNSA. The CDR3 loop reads CASSPPAGTPQVF. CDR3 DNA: TGTGCCAGCAGCCCACCCGCCGGGACACCGCAGGTCTTC.

In DNA form, the CDR3 reads TGTGCCAGCAGCTCACGCAATACGAGGACAGGGGGTTCCAACTATGGCTACACCTTC. It specifies CASSSRNTRTGGSNYGYTF. The chain employs TRBV11-2 and TRBJ1-2, with 10 bases identical to TRBD1. The V gene end was trimmed by 4 bases and the J gene end by 2 bases; junction bases not matched to a gene: 16. The CDR3 runs to 19 residues. Germline CDR1 is SGHAT and CDR2 is FQNNGV.

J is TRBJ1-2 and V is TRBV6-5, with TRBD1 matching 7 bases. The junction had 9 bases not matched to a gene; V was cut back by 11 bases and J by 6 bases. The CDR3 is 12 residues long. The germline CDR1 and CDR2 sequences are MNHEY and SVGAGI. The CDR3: CAARRGQDGYTF. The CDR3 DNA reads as TGTGCCGCAAGGAGGGGGCAGGATGGCTACACCTTC.

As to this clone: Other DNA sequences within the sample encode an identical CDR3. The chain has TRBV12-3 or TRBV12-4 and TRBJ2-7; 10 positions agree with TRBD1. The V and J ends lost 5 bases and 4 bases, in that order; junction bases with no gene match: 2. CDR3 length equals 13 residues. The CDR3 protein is CASSRTGGYEQYF. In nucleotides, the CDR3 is TGTGCCAGCAGTCGGACAGGGGGTTACGAGCAGTACTTC.

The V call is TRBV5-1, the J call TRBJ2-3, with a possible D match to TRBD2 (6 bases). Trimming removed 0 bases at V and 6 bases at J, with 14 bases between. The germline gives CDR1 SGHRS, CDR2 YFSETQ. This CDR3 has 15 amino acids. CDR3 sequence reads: CASSLERGRGDTQYF. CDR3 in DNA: TGCGCCAGCAGCTTGGAACGGGGTCGGGGGGATACGCAGTATTTT.

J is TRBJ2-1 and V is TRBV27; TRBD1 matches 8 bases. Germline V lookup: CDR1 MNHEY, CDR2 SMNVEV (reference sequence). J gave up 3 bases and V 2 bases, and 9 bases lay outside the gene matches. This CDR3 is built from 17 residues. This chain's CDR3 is CASSLIRTGRYYNEQFF. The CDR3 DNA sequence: TGTGCCAGCAGTTTAATTAGGACAGGGCGCTACTACAATGAGCAGTTCTTC.

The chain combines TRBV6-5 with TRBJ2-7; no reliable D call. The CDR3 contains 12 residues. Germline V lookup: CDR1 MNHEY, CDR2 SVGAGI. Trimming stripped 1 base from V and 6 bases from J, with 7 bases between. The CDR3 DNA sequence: TGTGCCAGCAGTTACTATGGGCGCGAGCAGTACTTC. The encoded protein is CASSYYGREQYF.

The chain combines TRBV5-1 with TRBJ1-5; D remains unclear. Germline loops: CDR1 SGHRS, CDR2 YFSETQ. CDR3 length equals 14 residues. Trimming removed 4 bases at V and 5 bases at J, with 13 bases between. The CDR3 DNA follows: TGCGCCAGCAGCCCAAACCTCGGGGATCAGCCCCAGCATTTT. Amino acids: CASSPNLGDQPQHF.

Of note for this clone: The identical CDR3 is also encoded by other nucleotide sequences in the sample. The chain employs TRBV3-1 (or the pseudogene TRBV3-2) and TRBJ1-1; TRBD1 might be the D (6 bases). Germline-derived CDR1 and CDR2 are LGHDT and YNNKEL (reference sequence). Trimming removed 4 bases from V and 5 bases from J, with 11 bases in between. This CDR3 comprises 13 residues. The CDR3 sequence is CASSLRGGTEAFF. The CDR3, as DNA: TGTGCCAGCAGCCTAAGGGGGGGTACTGAAGCTTTCTTT.

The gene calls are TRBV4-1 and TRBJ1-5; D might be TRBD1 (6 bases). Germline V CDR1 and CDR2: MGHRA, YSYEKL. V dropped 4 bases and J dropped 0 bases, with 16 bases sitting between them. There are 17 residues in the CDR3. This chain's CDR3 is CASSLGQTQNSNQPQHF. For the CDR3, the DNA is TGCGCCAGCAGCCTCGGACAGACACAAAATAGCAATCAGCCCCAGCATTTT.

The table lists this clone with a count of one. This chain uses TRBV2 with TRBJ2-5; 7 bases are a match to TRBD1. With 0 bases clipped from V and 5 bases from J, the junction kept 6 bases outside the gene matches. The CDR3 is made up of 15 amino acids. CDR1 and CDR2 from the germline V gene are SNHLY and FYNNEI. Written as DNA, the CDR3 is TGTGCCAGCAGTGAAGCAGTGACCAGGGGGGAGACCCAGTACTTC. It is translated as CASSEAVTRGETQYF.

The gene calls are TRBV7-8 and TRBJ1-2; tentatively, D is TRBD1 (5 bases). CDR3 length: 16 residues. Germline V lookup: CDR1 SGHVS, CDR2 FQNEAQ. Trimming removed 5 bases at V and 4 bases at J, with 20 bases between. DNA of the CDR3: TGTGCCAGCAGCCCGCGGGACTCCCAGAGAGGCTATGGCTACACCTTC. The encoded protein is CASSPRDSQRGYGYTF. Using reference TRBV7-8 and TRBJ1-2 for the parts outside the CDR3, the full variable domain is GAGVSQSPRYKVAKRGQDVALRCDPISGHVSLFWYQQALGQGPEFLTYFQNEAQLDKSGLPSDRFFAERPEGSVSTLKIQRTQQEDSAVYLCASSPRDSQRGYGYTFGSGTRLTVV.

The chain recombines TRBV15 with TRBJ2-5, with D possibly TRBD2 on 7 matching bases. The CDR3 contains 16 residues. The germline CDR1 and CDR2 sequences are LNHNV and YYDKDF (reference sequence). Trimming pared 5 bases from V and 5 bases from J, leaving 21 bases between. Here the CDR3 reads CATSPGGGPGRETQYF. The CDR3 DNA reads TGTGCCACCAGCCCCGGAGGGGGGCCCGGGAGGGAGACCCAGTACTTC. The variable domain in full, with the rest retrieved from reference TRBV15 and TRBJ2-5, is DAMVIQNPRYQVTQFGKPVTLSCSQTLNHNVMYWYQQKSSQAPKLLFHYYDKDFNNEADTPDNFQSRRPNTSFCFLDIRSPGLGDTAMYLCATSPGGGPGRETQYFGPGTRLLVL.